This T cell receptor (beta chain) was profiled in a study of T cells in Graves' hyperthyroidism and ophthalmopathy. Turning to the study itself: Once the initial diagnosis was made, peripheral blood was obtained before any treatment. Study-wide results and limits: Blood shared most expanded thyroid clonotypes above 0.001. Patients with ophthalmopathy were separated from those with stable hyperthyroidism by a 13 V-J model.

The investigators amplified TCR beta CDR3 regions from RNA transcripts. An initial round of RT-PCR targeting the TCR CDR3 relied on the HTBI primer set. MiXCR, run by TCRdb on the multiplex PCR reads, gives a single entry per CDR3 protein. Here the sample spans fewer than 350,000 distinct CDR3 sequences, 13% being singletons. The source of the PBMCs was less than 12 ml of fresh peripheral blood. This clonotype occurred many times. Its antigen is currently unknown. Germline-derived CDR1 and CDR2 are SEHNR and FQNEAQ (reference sequence). The CDR3 has 16 amino acids. Deletions cut 5 bases from V and 2 bases from J, with 16 bases between.

This sequence was found in a woman in her thirties with Graves' hyperthyroidism that later progressed to Graves' ophthalmopathy. The chain links TRBV7-9 to TRBJ2-1; TRBD2 is a possible D gene (6 bases). Sequencing input: blood. Here the CDR3 reads CASSISGAGTYNEQFF. The CDR3 coding sequence is TGTGCCAGCAGCATCTCGGGAGCAGGTACCTACAATGAGCAGTTCTTC.